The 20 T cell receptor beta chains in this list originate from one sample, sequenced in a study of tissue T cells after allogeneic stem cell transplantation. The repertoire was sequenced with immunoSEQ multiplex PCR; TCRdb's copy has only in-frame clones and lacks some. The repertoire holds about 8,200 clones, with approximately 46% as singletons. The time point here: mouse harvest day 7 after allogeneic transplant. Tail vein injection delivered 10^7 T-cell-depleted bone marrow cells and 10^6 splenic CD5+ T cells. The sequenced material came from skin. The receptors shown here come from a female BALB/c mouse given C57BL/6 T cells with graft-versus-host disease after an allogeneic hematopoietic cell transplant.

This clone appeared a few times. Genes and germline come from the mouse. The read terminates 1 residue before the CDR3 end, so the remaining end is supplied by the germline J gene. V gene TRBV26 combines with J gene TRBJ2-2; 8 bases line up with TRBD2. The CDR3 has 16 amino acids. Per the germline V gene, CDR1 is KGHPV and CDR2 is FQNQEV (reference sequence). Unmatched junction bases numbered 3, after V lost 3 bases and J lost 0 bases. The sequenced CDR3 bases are TGTGCCAGCAGTCTCCCGGGACTGGCAAACACCGGGCAGCTCTAC. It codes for CASSLPGLANTGQLY. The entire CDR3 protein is CASSLPGLANTGQLYF.

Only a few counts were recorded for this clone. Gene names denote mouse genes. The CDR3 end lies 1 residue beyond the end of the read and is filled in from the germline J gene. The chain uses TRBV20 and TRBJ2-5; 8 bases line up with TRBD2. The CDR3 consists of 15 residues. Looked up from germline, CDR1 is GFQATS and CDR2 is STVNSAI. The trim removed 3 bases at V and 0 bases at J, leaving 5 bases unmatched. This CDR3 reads CGASNWGTNQDTQYF. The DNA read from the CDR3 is TGTGGTGCTAGCAACTGGGGGACTAACCAAGACACCCAGTAC.

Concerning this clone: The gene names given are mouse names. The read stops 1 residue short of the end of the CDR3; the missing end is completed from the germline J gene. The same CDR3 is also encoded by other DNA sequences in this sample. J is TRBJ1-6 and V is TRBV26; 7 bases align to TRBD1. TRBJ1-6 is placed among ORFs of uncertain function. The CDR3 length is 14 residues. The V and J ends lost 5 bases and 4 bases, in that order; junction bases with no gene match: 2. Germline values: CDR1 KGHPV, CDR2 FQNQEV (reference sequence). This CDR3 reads CASSLGQYNSPLYF. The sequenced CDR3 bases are TGTGCCAGCAGTTTGGGACAGTATAATTCGCCCCTCTAC.

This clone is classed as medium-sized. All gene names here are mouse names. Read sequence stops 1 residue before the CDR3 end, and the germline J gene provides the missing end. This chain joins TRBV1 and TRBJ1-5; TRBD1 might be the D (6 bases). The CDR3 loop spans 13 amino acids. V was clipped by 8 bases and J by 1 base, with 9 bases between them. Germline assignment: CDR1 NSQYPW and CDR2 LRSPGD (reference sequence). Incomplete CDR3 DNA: TGCACCTGCCGGGGACACAACAACCAGGCTCCGCTT. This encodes CTCRGHNNQAPL. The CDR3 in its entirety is CTCRGHNNQAPLF. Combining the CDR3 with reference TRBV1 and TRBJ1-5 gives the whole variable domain VTLLEQNPRWRLVPRGQAVNLRCILKNSQYPWMSWYQQDLQKQLQWLFTLRSPGDKEVKSLPGADYLATRVTDTELRLQVANMSQGRTLYCTCRGHNNQAPLFGEGTRLSVL.

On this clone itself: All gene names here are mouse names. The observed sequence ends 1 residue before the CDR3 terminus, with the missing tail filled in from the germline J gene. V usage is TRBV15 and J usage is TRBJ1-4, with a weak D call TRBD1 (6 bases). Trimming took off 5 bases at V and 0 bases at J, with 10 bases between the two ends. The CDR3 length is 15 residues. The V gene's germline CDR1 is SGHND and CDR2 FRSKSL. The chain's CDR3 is CASSPGTISNERLFF. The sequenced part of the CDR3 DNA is TGTGCCAGCAGTCCCGGGACAATTTCCAACGAAAGATTATTT.

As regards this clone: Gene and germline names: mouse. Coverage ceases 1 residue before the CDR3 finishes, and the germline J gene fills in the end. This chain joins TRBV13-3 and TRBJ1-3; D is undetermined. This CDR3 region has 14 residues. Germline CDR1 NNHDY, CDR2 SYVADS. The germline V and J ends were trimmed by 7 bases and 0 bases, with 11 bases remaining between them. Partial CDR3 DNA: TGTGCCAGCGGCGTTGCACATTCTGGAAATACGCTCTAT. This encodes CASGVAHSGNTLY. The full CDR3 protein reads CASGVAHSGNTLYF.

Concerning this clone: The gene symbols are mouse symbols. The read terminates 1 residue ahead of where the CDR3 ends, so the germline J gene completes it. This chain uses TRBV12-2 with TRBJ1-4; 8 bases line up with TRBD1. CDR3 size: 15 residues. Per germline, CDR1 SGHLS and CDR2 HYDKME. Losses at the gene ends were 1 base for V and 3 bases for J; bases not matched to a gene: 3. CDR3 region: CASSLDRVPNERLFF. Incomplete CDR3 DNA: TGTGCCAGCTCTCTGGACAGGGTTCCCAACGAAAGATTATTT.

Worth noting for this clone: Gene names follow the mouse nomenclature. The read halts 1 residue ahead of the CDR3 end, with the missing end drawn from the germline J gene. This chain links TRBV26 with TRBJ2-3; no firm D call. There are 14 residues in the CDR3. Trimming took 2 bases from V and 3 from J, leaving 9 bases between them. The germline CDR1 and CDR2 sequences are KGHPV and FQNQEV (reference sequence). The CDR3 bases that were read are TGTGCCAGCAGTCTGAACACTAGGGCAGAAACGCTGTAT. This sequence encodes CASSLNTRAETLY. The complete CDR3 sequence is CASSLNTRAETLYF.

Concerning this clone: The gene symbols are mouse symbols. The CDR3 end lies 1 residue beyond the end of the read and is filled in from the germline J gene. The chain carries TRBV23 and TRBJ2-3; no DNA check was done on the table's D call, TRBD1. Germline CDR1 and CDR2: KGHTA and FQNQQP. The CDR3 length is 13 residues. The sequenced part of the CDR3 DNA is TGCTCCAGCAGTCAAAGAGGGGCAGAAACGCTGTAT. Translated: CSSSQRGAETLY. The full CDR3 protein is CSSSQRGAETLYF.

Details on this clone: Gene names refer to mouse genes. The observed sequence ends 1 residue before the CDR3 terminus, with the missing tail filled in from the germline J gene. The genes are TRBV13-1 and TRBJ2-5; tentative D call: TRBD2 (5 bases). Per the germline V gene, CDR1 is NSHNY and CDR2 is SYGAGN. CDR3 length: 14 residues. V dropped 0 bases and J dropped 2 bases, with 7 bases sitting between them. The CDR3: CASSDVGFQDTQYF. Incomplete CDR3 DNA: TGTGCCAGCAGTGATGTGGGGTTCCAAGACACCCAGTAC.

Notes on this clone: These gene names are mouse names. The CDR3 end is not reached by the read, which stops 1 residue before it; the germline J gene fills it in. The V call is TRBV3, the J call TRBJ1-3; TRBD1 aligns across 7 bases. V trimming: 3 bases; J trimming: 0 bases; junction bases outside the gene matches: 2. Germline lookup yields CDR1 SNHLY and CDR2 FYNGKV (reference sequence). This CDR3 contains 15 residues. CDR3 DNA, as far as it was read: TGTGCCAGCAGCTTCCGGGACAGTTCTGGAAATACGCTCTAT. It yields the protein CASSFRDSSGNTLY. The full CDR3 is CASSFRDSSGNTLYF.

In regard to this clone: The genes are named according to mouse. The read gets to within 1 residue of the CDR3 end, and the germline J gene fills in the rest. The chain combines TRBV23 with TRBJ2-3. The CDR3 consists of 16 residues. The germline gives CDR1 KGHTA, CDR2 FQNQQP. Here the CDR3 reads CSSSPPGRTSAETLYF. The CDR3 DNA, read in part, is TGCTCCAGCAGTCCGCCGGGACGGACTAGTGCAGAAACGCTGTAT. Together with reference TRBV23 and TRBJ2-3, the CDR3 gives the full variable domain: DAAVTQKPRYLIKMKGQEAEMKCIPEKGHTAVFWYQQKQSKELKFLIYFQNQQPLDQIDMVKERFSAVCPSSSLCSLGIRTCEAEDSALYLCSSSPPGRTSAETLYFGSGTRLTVL.

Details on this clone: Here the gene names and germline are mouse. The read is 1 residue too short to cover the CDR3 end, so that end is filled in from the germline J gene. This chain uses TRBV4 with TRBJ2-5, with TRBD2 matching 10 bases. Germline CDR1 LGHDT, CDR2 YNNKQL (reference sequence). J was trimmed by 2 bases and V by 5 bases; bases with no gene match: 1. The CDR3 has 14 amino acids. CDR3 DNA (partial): TGTGCCAGCAGCCGGGACTGGGGCCAAGACACCCAGTAC. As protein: CASSRDWGQDTQY. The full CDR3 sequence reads CASSRDWGQDTQYF.

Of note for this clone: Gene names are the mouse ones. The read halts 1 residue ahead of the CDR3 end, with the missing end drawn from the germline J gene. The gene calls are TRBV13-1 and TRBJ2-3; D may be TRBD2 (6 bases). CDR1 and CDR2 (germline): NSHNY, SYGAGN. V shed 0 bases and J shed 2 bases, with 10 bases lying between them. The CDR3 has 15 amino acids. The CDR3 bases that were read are TGTGCCAGCAGTGATGCTACTGGGACTGCAGAAACGCTGTAT. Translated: CASSDATGTAETLY. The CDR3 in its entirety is CASSDATGTAETLYF.

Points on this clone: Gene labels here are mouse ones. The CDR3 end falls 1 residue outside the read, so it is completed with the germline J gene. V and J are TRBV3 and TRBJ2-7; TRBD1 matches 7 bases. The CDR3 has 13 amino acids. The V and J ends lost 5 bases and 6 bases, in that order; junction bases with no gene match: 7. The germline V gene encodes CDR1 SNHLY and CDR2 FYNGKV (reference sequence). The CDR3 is CASSPLTGVEQYF. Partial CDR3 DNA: TGTGCCAGCAGCCCTCTTACAGGGGTTGAACAGTAC.

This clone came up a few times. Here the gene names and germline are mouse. CDR3: CASSLGGPNERLFF. Incomplete CDR3 DNA: TGTGCCAGCAGTCTGGGGGGTCCCAACGAAAGATTATTT. The chain links TRBV26 to TRBJ1-4; a weak D match, TRBD1 (5 bases). The observed sequence ends 1 residue before the CDR3 terminus, with the missing tail filled in from the germline J gene. V dropped 2 bases and J dropped 3 bases, with 7 bases sitting between them. The CDR3 has 14 amino acids. The germline V gene encodes CDR1 KGHPV and CDR2 FQNQEV (reference sequence).

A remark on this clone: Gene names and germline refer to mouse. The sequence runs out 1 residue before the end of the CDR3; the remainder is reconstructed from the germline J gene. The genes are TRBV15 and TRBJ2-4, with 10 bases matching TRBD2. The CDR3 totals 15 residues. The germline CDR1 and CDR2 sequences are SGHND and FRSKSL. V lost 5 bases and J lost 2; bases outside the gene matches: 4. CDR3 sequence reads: CASSPGLGSQNTLYF. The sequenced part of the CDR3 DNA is TGTGCCAGCAGTCCGGGACTGGGGTCTCAAAACACCTTGTAC.

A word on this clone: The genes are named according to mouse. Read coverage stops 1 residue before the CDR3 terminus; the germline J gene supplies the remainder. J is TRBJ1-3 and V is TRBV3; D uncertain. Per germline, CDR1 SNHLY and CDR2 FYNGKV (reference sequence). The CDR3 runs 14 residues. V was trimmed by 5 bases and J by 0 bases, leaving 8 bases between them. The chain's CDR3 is CASSPGVSGNTLYF. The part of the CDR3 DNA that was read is TGTGCCAGCAGCCCCGGGGTTTCTGGAAATACGCTCTAT.

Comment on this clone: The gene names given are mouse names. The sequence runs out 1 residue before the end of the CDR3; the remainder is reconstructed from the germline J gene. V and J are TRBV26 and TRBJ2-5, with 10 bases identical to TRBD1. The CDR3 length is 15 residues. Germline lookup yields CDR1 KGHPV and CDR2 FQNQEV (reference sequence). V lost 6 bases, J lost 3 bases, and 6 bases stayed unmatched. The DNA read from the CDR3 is TGTGCCAGCAGCTGGACAGGGGGAGGGCAAGACACCCAGTAC. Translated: CASSWTGGGQDTQY. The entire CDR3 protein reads CASSWTGGGQDTQYF.

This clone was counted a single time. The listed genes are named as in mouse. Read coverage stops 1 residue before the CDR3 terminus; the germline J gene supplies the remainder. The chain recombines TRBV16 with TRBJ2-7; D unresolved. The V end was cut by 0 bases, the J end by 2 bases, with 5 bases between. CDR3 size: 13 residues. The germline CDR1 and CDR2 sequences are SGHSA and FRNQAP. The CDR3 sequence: CASSLDRPYEQYF. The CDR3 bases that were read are TGTGCAAGCAGCTTAGACAGGCCCTATGAACAGTAC. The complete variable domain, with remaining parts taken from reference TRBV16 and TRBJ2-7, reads NAGVIQTPRHKVTGKGQEATLWCEPISGHSAVFWYRQTIVQGLEFLTYFRNQAPIDDSGMPKERFSAQMPNQSHSTLKIQSTQPQDSAVYLCASSLDRPYEQYFGPGTRLTVL.